This T cell receptor beta chain was profiled in a study of a mutant IDH1 vaccine in newly diagnosed glioma. Study overall: Former treatment meant radiotherapy, temozolomide, or both; the majority had gotten both. Broader study findings: Pseudoprogression seemingly bore no relation to changes in top peripheral T cell clonotypes. The study observed vaccine-induced immune responses in roughly 93% of patients.

The method was immunoSEQ multiplex PCR; TCRdb's version includes in-frame clones alone and lacks a portion of them. The top ten hold less than 6.5% of the sample, which has some 90,000 clones, roughly four fifths seen once. As to time point: baseline, week 1 (first vaccination visit). Documented treatment: pre-vaccination baseline after standard-of-care therapy. The study enrolled donors with new WHO grade 3 or 4 IDH1-mutant, ATRX-lost astrocytomas. Turning to this clone: The antigen remains undetermined.

The CDR3 has 13 residues. Germline V gives CDR1 SGHVS, CDR2 FQNEAQ. The V and J ends lost 5 bases and 8 bases respectively, with 15 bases between them. The material sequenced was PBMCs, taken from a glioma patient treated with radiotherapy, temozolomide or both. The clonotype originates from a man aged 35-49 years with glioma. Some clones in this sample may be carry-over from other donors' samples. The rearrangement links TRBV7-8 to TRBJ1-1, with TRBD1 as a possible D gene (6 bases). The CDR3 coding sequence is TGTGCCAGCAGCGGGCGGGGGGCGCGGGAAGCTTTCTTT. This gives the protein CASSGRGAREAFF.